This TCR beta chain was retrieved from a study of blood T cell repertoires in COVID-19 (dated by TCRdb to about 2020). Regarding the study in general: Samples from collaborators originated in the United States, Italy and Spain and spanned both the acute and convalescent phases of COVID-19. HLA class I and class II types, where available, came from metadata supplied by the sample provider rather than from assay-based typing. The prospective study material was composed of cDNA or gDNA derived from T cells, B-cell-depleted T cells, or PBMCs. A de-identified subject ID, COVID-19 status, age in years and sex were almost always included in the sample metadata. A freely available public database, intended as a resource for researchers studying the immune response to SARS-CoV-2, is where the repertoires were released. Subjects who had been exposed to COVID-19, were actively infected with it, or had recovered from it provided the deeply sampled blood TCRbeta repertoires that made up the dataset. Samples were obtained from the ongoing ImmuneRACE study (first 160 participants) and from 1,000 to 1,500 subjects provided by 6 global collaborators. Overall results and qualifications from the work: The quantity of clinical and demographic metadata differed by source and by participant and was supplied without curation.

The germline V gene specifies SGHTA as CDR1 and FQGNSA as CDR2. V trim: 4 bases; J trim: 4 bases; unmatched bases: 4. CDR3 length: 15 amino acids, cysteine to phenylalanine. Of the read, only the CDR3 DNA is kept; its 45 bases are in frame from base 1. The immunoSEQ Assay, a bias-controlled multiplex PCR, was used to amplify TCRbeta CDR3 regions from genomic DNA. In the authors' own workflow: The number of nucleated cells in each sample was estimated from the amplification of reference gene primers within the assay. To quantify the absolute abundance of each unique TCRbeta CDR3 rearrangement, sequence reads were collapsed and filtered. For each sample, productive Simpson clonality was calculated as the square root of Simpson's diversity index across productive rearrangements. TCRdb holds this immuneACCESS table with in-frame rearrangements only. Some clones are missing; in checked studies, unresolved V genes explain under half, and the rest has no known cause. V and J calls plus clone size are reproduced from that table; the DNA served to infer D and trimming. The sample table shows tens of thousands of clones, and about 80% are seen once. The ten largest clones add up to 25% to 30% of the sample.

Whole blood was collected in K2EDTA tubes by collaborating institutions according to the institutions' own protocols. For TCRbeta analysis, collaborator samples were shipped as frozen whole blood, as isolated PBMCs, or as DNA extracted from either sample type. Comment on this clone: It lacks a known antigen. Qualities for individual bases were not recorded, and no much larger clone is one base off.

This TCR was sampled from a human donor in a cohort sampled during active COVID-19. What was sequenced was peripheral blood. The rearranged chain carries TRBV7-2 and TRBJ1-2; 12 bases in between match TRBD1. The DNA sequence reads TGTGCCAGCAGCTCCGGGACAGGGGGCATCTATGGCTACACCTTC. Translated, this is CASSSGTGGIYGYTF.